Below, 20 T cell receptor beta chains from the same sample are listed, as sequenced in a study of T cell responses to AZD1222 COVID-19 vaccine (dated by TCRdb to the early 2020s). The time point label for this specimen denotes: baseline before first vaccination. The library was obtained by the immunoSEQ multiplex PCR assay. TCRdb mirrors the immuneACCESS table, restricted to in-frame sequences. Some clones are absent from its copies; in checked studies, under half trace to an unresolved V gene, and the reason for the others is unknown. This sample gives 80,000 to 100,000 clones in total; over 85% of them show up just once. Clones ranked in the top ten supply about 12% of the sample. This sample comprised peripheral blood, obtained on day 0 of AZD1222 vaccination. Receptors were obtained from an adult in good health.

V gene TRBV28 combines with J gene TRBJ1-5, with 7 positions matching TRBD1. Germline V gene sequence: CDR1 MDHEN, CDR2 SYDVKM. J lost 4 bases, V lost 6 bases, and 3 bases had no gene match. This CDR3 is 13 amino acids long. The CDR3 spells CASSRGQNQPQHF. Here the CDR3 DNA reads TGTGCCAGCAGCCGGGGACAGAATCAGCCCCAGCATTTT.

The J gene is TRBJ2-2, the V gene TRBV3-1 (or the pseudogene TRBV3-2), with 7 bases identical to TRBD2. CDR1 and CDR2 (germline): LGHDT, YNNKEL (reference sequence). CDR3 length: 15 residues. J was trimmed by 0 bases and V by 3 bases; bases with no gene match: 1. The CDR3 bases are TGTGCCAGCAGCCAGGGACTAACGAACACCGGGGAGCTGTTTTTT. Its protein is CASSQGLTNTGELFF.

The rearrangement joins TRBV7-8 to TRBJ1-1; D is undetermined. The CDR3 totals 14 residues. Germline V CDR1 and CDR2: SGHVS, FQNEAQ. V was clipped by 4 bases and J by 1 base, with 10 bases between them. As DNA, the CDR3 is TGTGCCAGCAGCTCCCCCCCACAGAACACTGAAGCTTTCTTT. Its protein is CASSSPPQNTEAFF.

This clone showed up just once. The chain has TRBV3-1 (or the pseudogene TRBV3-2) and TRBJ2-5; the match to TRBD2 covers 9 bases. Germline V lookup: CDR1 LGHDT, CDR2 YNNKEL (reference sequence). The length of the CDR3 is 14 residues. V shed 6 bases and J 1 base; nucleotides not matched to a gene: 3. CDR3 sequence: CASRVLAGQETQYF. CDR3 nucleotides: TGTGCCAGCAGAGTACTAGCGGGCCAAGAGACCCAGTACTTC.

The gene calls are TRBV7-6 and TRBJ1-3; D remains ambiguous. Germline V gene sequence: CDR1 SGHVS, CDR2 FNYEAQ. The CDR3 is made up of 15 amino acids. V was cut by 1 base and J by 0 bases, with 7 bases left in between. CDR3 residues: CASSLEYLSGNTIYF. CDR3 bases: TGTGCCAGCAGCTTAGAGTATCTCTCTGGAAACACCATATATTTT.

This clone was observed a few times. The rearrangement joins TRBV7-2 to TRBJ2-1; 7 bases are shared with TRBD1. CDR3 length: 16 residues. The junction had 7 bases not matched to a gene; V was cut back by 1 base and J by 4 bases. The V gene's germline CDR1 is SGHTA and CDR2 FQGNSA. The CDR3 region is CASSLVHGTAYNEQFF. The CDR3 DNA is TGTGCCAGCAGCTTAGTCCACGGGACAGCTTACAATGAGCAGTTCTTC.

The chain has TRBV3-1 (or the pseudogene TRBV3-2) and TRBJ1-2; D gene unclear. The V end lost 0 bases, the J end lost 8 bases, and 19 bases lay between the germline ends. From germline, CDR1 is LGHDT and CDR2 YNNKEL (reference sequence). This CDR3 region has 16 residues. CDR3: CASSQDSNSNFKGYTF. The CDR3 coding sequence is TGTGCCAGCAGCCAAGATTCTAACAGCAACTTTAAGGGCTACACCTTC.

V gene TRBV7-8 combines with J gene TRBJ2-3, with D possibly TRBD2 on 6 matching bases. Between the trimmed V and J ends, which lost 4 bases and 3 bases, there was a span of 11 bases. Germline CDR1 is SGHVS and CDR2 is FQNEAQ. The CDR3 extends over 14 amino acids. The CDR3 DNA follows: TGTGCCAGCAGCTCCGTCCGGGGGACAGATACGCAGTATTTT. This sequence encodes CASSSVRGTDTQYF.

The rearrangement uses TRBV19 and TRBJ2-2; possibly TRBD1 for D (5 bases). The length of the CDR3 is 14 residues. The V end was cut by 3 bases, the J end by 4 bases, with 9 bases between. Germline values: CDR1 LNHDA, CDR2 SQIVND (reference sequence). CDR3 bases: TGTGCCAGTAGTATTTCAGGGTTCACCGGGGAGCTGTTTTTT. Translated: CASSISGFTGELFF.

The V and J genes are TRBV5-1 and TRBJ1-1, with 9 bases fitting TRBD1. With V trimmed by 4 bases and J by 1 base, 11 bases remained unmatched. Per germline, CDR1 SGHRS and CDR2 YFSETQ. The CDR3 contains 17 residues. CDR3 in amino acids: CASSHRDRDMANTEAFF. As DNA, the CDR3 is TGCGCCAGCAGCCACCGGGACAGGGACATGGCGAACACTGAAGCTTTCTTT.

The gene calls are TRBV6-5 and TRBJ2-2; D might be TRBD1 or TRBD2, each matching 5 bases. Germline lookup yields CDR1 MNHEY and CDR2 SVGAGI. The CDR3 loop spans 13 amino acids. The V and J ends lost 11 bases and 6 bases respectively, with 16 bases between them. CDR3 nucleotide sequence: TGTGCCCTGGACTTGGGGCTGGCCGGGGAGCTGTTTTTT. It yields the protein CALDLGLAGELFF.

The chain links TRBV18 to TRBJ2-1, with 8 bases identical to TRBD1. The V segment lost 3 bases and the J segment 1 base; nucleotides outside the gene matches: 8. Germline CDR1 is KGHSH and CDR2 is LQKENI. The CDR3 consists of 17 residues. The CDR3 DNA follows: TGTGCCAGCTCACCTCTACCTACAGGGGGGTCCTACAATGAGCAGTTCTTC. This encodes CASSPLPTGGSYNEQFF.

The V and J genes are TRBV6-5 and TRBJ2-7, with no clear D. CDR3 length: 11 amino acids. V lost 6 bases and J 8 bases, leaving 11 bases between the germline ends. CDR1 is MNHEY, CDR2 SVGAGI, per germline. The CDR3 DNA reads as TGTGCCAGCAGGGCCGCTTGGCAGCAGTACTTC. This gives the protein CASRAAWQQYF.

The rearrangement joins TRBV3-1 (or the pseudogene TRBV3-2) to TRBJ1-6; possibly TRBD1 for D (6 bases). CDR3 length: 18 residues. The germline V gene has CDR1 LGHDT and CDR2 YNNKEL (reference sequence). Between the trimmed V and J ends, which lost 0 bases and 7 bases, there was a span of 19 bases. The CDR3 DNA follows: TGTGCCAGCAGCCAAGATCCTCTTTCCGGGACACGGAATTCACCCCTCCACTTT. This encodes CASSQDPLSGTRNSPLHF.

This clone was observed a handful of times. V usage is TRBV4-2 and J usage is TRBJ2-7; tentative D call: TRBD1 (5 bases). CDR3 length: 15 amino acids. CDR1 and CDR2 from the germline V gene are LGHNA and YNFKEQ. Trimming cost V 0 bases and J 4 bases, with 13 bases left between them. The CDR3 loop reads CASSQETGSAYEQYF. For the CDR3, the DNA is TGTGCCAGCAGCCAAGAAACAGGCTCGGCGTACGAGCAGTACTTC.

In nucleotides, the CDR3 is TGTGCCAGCAGCCCTGGGCCTCGATGGGACACTGAAGCTTTCTTT. Translation gives CASSPGPRWDTEAFF. The rearrangement links TRBV9 to TRBJ1-1; D call uncertain. Looked up from germline, CDR1 is SGDLS and CDR2 is YYNGEE. The CDR3 has 15 amino acids. The V and J ends lost 4 bases and 3 bases respectively, with 16 bases between them.

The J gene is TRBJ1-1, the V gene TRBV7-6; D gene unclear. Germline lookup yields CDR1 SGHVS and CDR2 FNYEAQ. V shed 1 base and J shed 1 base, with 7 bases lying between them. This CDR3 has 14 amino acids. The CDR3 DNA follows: TGTGCCAGCAGCTTAGGGCTTGGGAACACTGAAGCTTTCTTT. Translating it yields CASSLGLGNTEAFF.

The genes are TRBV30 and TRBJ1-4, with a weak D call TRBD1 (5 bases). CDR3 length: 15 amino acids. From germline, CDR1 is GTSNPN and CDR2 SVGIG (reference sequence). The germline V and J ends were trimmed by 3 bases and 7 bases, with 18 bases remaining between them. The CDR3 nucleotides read TGTGCCTGGAGCCCCGGGGGAGGCGGGGGTGAAAAACTGTTTTTT. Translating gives CAWSPGGGGGEKLFF.

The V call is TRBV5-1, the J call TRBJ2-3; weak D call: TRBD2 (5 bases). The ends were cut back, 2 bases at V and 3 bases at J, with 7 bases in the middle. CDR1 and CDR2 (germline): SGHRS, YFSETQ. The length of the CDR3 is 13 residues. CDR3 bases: TGCGCCAGCAGCTTAAGGGAGACAGATACGCAGTATTTT. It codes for CASSLRETDTQYF.

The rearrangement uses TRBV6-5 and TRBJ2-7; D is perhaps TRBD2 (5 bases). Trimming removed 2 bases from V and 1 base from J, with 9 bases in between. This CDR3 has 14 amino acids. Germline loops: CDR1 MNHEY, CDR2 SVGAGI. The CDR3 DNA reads TGTGCCAGCAGTTACGGTAGGAGGTCCTACGAGCAGTACTTC. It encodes CASSYGRRSYEQYF.